This T cell receptor beta chain is from a study of shared T cell receptors in the human thymus. Produced via immunoSEQ multiplex PCR; TCRdb's table is partial and in-frame only. The table records approximately 660,000 clones, around 87% of them present only once. Trimming pared 5 bases from V and 0 bases from J, leaving 23 bases between. The CDR3 runs 18 residues. Germline V gene lookup returns CDR1 SNHLY and CDR2 FYNNEI. The sample also formed part of further work on human thymus T cells. From that report: Healthy Finnish infants undergoing corrective surgery for congenital heart defects provided the donor material. It was from resections taken during corrective heart surgery that the thymus tissue came.

This TCR derives from a boy under two years old with a congenital heart defect. V usage is TRBV2 and J usage is TRBJ2-7, with D tentatively TRBD2 (7 bases). Sequencing input: thymocytes. CDR3 sequence: CASSTGPGLAVASYEQYF. The CDR3 DNA is TGTGCCAGCAGTACAGGGCCTGGGCTAGCGGTCGCCTCCTACGAGCAGTACTTC.